The next 24 T cell receptor beta chains were all read from a single sample in a study of shared clonotypes between healthy human individuals. Using immunoSEQ multiplex PCR, the repertoire was profiled, and TCRdb retains in-frame clones only, with some absent. Among roughly 1 million clones listed, approximately 80% were seen once. The sample taken for sequencing was memory CD4+ T cells from PBMCs. Subset specified: CD45RA-negative fraction. Receptors originate from a man aged 18 to 30 in good health. Some clones in this sample may be carry-over from other donors' samples.

V and J are TRBV5-1 and TRBJ2-1, with D possibly matching TRBD1 (5 bases). Per the germline V gene, CDR1 is SGHRS and CDR2 is YFSETQ. The CDR3 sequence is 15 residues long. The V end lost 0 bases, the J end lost 7 bases, and 14 bases lay between the germline ends. The CDR3 sequence is CASSLAVGARNEQFF. CDR3 nucleotide sequence: TGCGCCAGCAGCTTGGCGGTAGGGGCGAGGAATGAGCAGTTCTTC.

This chain joins TRBV4-3 and TRBJ2-1; 13 bases map to TRBD2. Germline values: CDR1 LGHNA, CDR2 YSLEER. The CDR3 is made up of 16 amino acids. After removal of 3 bases from V and 9 bases from J, the junction contained 8 bases not matched to a gene. DNA for the CDR3: TGCGCCAGCAGCCAGGGCGGACTAGCGGGAGTAGGTGAGCAGTTCTTC. This translates into CASSQGGLAGVGEQFF.

The V call is TRBV6-5, the J call TRBJ1-4; D is perhaps TRBD1 (6 bases). Trimming removed 6 bases at V and 8 bases at J, with 13 bases between. CDR1 and CDR2 from the germline V gene are MNHEY and SVGAGI. This CDR3 spans 13 amino acids. DNA for the CDR3: TGTGCCAGCAGCCGAGGACAGTCCGAAAAACTGTTTTTT. Residues: CASSRGQSEKLFF.

V and J are TRBV7-9 and TRBJ2-1; D is perhaps TRBD1 or TRBD2 (6 bases each). The CDR3 runs to 12 residues. The V gene's germline CDR1 is SEHNR and CDR2 FQNEAQ (reference sequence). Deletions cut 7 bases from V and 9 bases from J, with 13 bases between. The CDR3 sequence is CASTTGAGEQFF. In DNA, the CDR3 is TGTGCCAGCACCACGGGGGCAGGTGAGCAGTTCTTC.

V gene TRBV28 combines with J gene TRBJ1-2, with D possibly matching TRBD1 (6 bases). The V end lost 2 bases, the J end lost 10 bases, and 17 bases lay between the germline ends. Germline V gene sequence: CDR1 MDHEN, CDR2 SYDVKM. This CDR3 region has 14 residues. CDR3 region: CASSLGNRDASYTF. As DNA, the CDR3 is TGTGCCAGCAGTTTAGGAAACAGGGACGCGTCCTACACCTTC.

V is TRBV6-6 and J is TRBJ1-1, with D maybe TRBD1 (5 bases). Trimming stripped 5 bases from V and 3 bases from J, with 13 bases between. Germline values: CDR1 MNHNY, CDR2 SVGAGI (reference sequence). The CDR3 is made up of 14 amino acids. CDR3 sequence reads: CASSVQGAYTEAFF. The CDR3 DNA follows: TGTGCCAGCAGTGTCCAGGGTGCCTACACTGAAGCTTTCTTT.

V and J are TRBV28 and TRBJ1-4; the match to TRBD1 covers 8 bases. The CDR3 consists of 12 residues. V gave up 8 bases and J gave up 8 bases; unmatched junction bases: 4. Germline V lookup: CDR1 MDHEN, CDR2 SYDVKM. The CDR3 coding sequence is TGTGCCAGCGCCACAGGGGGAGAAAAACTGTTTTTT. Residues: CASATGGEKLFF.

The rearrangement joins TRBV5-3 to TRBJ1-1, with D perhaps matching TRBD1 (6 bases). TRBV5-3 is an ORF, with its function uncertain. V was clipped by 4 bases and J by 0 bases, with 19 bases between them. CDR3 length equals 17 residues. CDR3 amino acids: CARSPLPVGAMNTEAFF. CDR3 DNA sequence: TGTGCCAGAAGCCCCCTCCCGGTGGGGGCCATGAACACTGAAGCTTTCTTT.

V is TRBV28 and J is TRBJ1-5; 7 positions match TRBD1. The junction had 6 bases not matched to a gene; V was cut back by 1 base and J by 0 bases. Germline CDR1 is MDHEN and CDR2 is SYDVKM. The CDR3 consists of 17 residues. The CDR3 DNA reads TGTGCCAGCAGTTTATTACAGGGGCGGTATAGCAATCAGCCCCAGCATTTT. The encoded protein is CASSLLQGRYSNQPQHF.

CDR3 residues: CASSLLSGETQYF. CDR3 sequence (DNA): TGTGCCAGCAGCTTGCTTTCTGGGGAGACCCAGTACTTC. J is TRBJ2-5 and V is TRBV7-3, with D uncertain. The germline V gene has CDR1 SGHTA and CDR2 FQGTGA. V was shortened by 3 bases and J by 5 bases, with 10 bases between the two germline ends. The CDR3 covers 13 residues.

This chain connects TRBV30 to TRBJ1-3, with D unclear. This CDR3 is 15 amino acids long. Trimming left V 2 bases short and J 5 bases short, with 16 bases between. Looked up from germline, CDR1 is GTSNPN and CDR2 is SVGIG (reference sequence). The CDR3 protein is CAWSSPGPRRNTIYF. The CDR3 region has the DNA TGTGCCTGGAGTTCCCCGGGCCCTCGGAGAAACACCATATATTTT.

The J gene is TRBJ1-5, the V gene TRBV16; D is unresolved. This CDR3 has 14 residues. V lost 2 bases and J lost 2, with 7 bases in between. In germline, CDR1 is KGHSY, CDR2 FQNENV. The CDR3 spells CASSQVSGNQPQHF. Written as DNA, the CDR3 is TGTGCCAGCAGCCAAGTTTCTGGCAATCAGCCCCAGCATTTT. Full variable domain (outside the CDR3, taken from reference TRBV16 and TRBJ1-5): GEEVAQTPKHLVRGEGQKAKLYCAPIKGHSYVFWYQQVLKNEFKFLISFQNENVFDETGMPKERFSAKCLPNSPCSLEIQATKLEDSAVYFCASSQVSGNQPQHFGDGTRLSIL.

The chain employs TRBV6-5 and TRBJ1-1; tentatively, D is TRBD1 (5 bases). The CDR3 covers 13 residues. From germline, CDR1 is MNHEY and CDR2 SVGAGI. V was pared by 2 bases and J by 2 bases, with 6 bases between. The CDR3 sequence is CASSYRTNTEAFF. DNA of the CDR3: TGTGCCAGCAGTTACAGGACAAACACTGAAGCTTTCTTT.

CDR3 nucleotide sequence: TGTGCCAGCATCCCAGGTGGCGGAAGATTCACAGATACGCAGTATTTT. Translation gives CASIPGGGRFTDTQYF. This chain uses TRBV28 with TRBJ2-3; D gene unclear. CDR1 is MDHEN and CDR2 is SYDVKM in the germline V gene. CDR3 length: 16 residues. Between the trimmed V and J ends, which lost 7 bases and 2 bases, there was a span of 19 bases.

A word on this clone: This CDR3 is also generated by other DNA sequences in the sample. The V gene is TRBV2, the J gene TRBJ2-7; unclear D gene. In germline, CDR1 is SNHLY, CDR2 FYNNEI. The CDR3 loop spans 12 amino acids. V was shortened by 5 bases and J by 4 bases, with 9 bases between the two germline ends. CDR3 sequence (DNA): TGTGCCAGCAGTTTGACGGGTTACGAGCAGTACTTC. It specifies CASSLTGYEQYF.

A word on this clone: At one of its ends the junction is not consistent with the germline gene, which may arise from a read error. This chain uses TRBV11-2 with TRBJ2-3; TRBD2 agrees at 7 bases. CDR3 size: 16 residues. The V gene's germline CDR1 is SGHAT and CDR2 FQNNGV. The CDR3 here is CASSSRQLASTDMQYF. CDR3 coding DNA: TGTGCCAGCAGCTCCCGACAACTAGCGAGCACAGATATGCAGTATTTT.

V usage is TRBV9 and J usage is TRBJ2-2; 8 bases fit TRBD2. Trimming removed 4 bases from V and 0 bases from J; junction bases left unmatched: 5. This CDR3 has 16 amino acids. Germline V gene sequence: CDR1 SGDLS, CDR2 YYNGEE. The CDR3 DNA is TGTGCCAGCAGCCCCCGGGAGGGGGCGAACACCGGGGAGCTGTTTTTT. Its translation: CASSPREGANTGELFF.

V is TRBV5-1 and J is TRBJ2-3; D is unclear. From germline, CDR1 is SGHRS and CDR2 YFSETQ. This CDR3 contains 14 residues. V was shortened by 4 bases and J by 3 bases, with 12 bases between the two germline ends. CDR3 amino acids: CASSPPSRTDTQYF. In nucleotides, the CDR3 is TGCGCCAGCAGCCCCCCCTCTAGGACAGATACGCAGTATTTT.

V usage is TRBV7-2 and J usage is TRBJ2-1; TRBD2 aligns across 11 bases. The length of the CDR3 is 16 residues. Germline values: CDR1 SGHTA, CDR2 FQGNSA. With 5 bases clipped from V and 2 bases from J, the junction kept 5 bases outside the gene matches. The CDR3 sequence is CASSPGLAVTYNEQFF. In DNA, the CDR3 is TGTGCCAGCAGCCCGGGACTAGCGGTTACCTACAATGAGCAGTTCTTC.

This sequence joins TRBV11-2 and TRBJ2-2; 12 bases are shared with TRBD1. V was clipped by 4 bases and J by 6 bases; unmatched bases: 9. The CDR3 extends over 17 amino acids. Germline values: CDR1 SGHAT, CDR2 FQNNGV. The CDR3 sequence is CASSSYRGQGAAGELFF. CDR3 bases: TGTGCCAGCAGCTCGTATAGGGGACAGGGGGCGGCCGGGGAGCTGTTTTTT. The whole variable domain, filled in from reference TRBV11-2 and TRBJ2-2, reads EAGVAQSPRYKIIEKRQSVAFWCNPISGHATLYWYQQILGQGPKLLIQFQNNGVVDDSQLPKDRFSAERLKGVDSTLKIQPAKLEDSAVYLCASSSYRGQGAAGELFFGEGSRLTVL.

This clone has just a few counts. V usage is TRBV6-6 and J usage is TRBJ1-4; a weak D match, TRBD1 (5 bases). Germline V CDR1 and CDR2: MNHNY, SVGAGI (reference sequence). There are 13 residues in the CDR3. V lost 8 bases and J lost 8, with 15 bases in between. In nucleotides, the CDR3 is TGTGCCAGCGAGTTGGGGGGAGGGGAAAAACTGTTTTTT. Translation gives CASELGGGEKLFF.

The chain uses TRBV11-2 and TRBJ1-2; D possibly corresponds to TRBD1 (5 bases). This CDR3 is 14 amino acids long. V was clipped by 6 bases and J by 4 bases, with 15 bases between them. CDR1 is SGHAT, CDR2 FQNNGV, per germline. The CDR3 sequence: CASSWQGTSYGYTF. In DNA form, the CDR3 reads TGTGCCAGCAGTTGGCAGGGAACCTCCTATGGCTACACCTTC. The variable domain in full, with the rest retrieved from reference TRBV11-2 and TRBJ1-2, is EAGVAQSPRYKIIEKRQSVAFWCNPISGHATLYWYQQILGQGPKLLIQFQNNGVVDDSQLPKDRFSAERLKGVDSTLKIQPAKLEDSAVYLCASSWQGTSYGYTFGSGTRLTVV.

The V call is TRBV9, the J call TRBJ2-7; D gene unclear. Trimming removed 0 bases from V and 7 bases from J, with 11 bases in between. This CDR3 comprises 13 residues. Germline V gene lookup returns CDR1 SGDLS and CDR2 YYNGEE. The CDR3 region has the DNA TGTGCCAGCAGCGTAGTCCCAGGCTCTGAGCAGTACTTC. Encoded protein: CASSVVPGSEQYF.

The chain couples TRBV29-1 to TRBJ2-5, with 10 positions matching TRBD1. V gave up 0 bases and J gave up 4 bases; unmatched junction bases: 11. This CDR3 has 17 residues. Germline-derived CDR1 and CDR2 are SQVTM and ANQGSEA. DNA for the CDR3: TGCAGCGTTGAAGAAACAAGGCTGACAGGGGGCAGAGAGACCCAGTACTTC. Its translation: CSVEETRLTGGRETQYF.